The rows below give T cell receptor beta chains drawn from one sample of a study of shared clonotypes between healthy human individuals. The data were produced by immunoSEQ multiplex PCR, yet TCRdb's version contains in-frame clones alone and is incomplete. The table has a few million clones, almost 96% seen once. Sequencing was carried out using naive CD4+ T cells sorted from blood. These receptors all come from a man younger than 35 in good health. The CDR3 runs from the conserved cysteine through the conserved F or W. D genes are given only for firm matches. Clone size is shown for a subset of rows, as once, few, many or a class of expanded clone.

v_call: TRBV30
clone_size: -
j_call: TRBJ2-7
d_call: -
cdr3_aa: CAWRQPGTYEQYF
cdr3_nt: TGTGCCTGGCGACAGCCTGGGACCTACGAGCAGTACTTC

v_call: TRBV6-1
clone_size: -
j_call: TRBJ2-5
d_call: TRBD2
cdr3_aa: CASSAQSGDLQETQYF
cdr3_nt: TGTGCCAGCAGTGCCCAGAGCGGGGACCTCCAAGAGACCCAGTACTTC

v_call: TRBV11-2
clone_size: once
j_call: TRBJ2-7
d_call: TRBD2
cdr3_aa: CASSRLAGDLYEQYF
cdr3_nt: TGTGCCAGCAGCCGACTAGCGGGAGACCTCTACGAGCAGTACTTC

v_call: TRBV10-3
clone_size: -
j_call: TRBJ2-2
d_call: TRBD2
cdr3_aa: CAIRTTGTSGTGELFF
cdr3_nt: TGTGCCATCAGGACTACCGGGACTAGCGGCACCGGGGAGCTGTTTTTT

v_call: TRBV7-9
clone_size: -
j_call: TRBJ2-7
d_call: TRBD2
cdr3_aa: CASSLLAVGGYEQYF
cdr3_nt: TGTGCCAGCAGCTTATTGGCCGTCGGGGGGTACGAGCAGTACTTC

v_call: TRBV6-5
clone_size: -
j_call: TRBJ1-1
d_call: -
cdr3_aa: CASSLTGEDTEAFF
cdr3_nt: TGTGCCAGCAGTTTGACGGGTGAAGACACTGAAGCTTTCTTT

v_call: TRBV6-1
clone_size: once
j_call: TRBJ2-1
d_call: -
cdr3_aa: CASSELYLTGATYNEQFF
cdr3_nt: TGTGCCAGCAGTGAACTCTATTTAACGGGAGCAACCTACAATGAGCAGTTCTTC

v_call: TRBV7-9
clone_size: -
j_call: TRBJ2-2
d_call: TRBD1
cdr3_aa: CASSFSPGGATGELFF
cdr3_nt: TGTGCCAGCAGCTTTTCTCCAGGGGGCGCGACCGGGGAGCTGTTTTTT

v_call: TRBV7-2
clone_size: -
j_call: TRBJ2-1
d_call: -
cdr3_aa: CASSQRGAINEQFF
cdr3_nt: TGTGCCAGCAGCCAAAGGGGGGCTATAAATGAGCAGTTCTTC

v_call: TRBV2
clone_size: -
j_call: TRBJ2-3
d_call: -
cdr3_aa: CASGEQGTDTQYF
cdr3_nt: TGTGCCAGCGGGGAGCAGGGAACAGATACGCAGTATTTT

v_call: TRBV10-2
clone_size: once
j_call: TRBJ1-6
d_call: -
cdr3_aa: CASSSEQGRYNSPLHF
cdr3_nt: TGCGCCAGCAGTTCCGAACAGGGACGGTACAATTCACCCCTCCACTTT

v_call: TRBV5-4
clone_size: -
j_call: TRBJ1-1
d_call: -
cdr3_aa: CASSFSEGTEAFF
cdr3_nt: TGTGCCAGCAGCTTCTCGGAGGGCACTGAAGCTTTCTTT

v_call: TRBV5-4
clone_size: -
j_call: TRBJ2-3
d_call: TRBD1
cdr3_aa: CASSCGQGGLSSTDTQYF
cdr3_nt: TGTGCCAGCAGCTGTGGACAGGGGGGCCTATCTAGCACAGATACGCAGTATTTT

v_call: TRBV7-9
clone_size: once
j_call: TRBJ1-6
d_call: TRBD1
cdr3_aa: CASSFGQVNNSPLHF
cdr3_nt: TGTGCCAGCAGCTTTGGACAGGTCAACAATTCACCCCTCCACTTT

v_call: TRBV7-2
clone_size: -
j_call: TRBJ1-2
d_call: -
cdr3_aa: CASSSRPVNYGYTF
cdr3_nt: TGTGCCAGCAGCTCCCGGCCGGTCAACTATGGCTACACCTTC

v_call: TRBV5-1
clone_size: -
j_call: TRBJ1-2
d_call: -
cdr3_aa: CASSLTTVANYGYTF
cdr3_nt: TGCGCCAGCAGCTTGACGACGGTCGCTAACTATGGCTACACCTTC

v_call: TRBV6-1
clone_size: -
j_call: TRBJ2-7
d_call: -
cdr3_aa: CASSEALGLREQYF
cdr3_nt: TGTGCCAGCAGTGAAGCGCTAGGACTTAGGGAGCAGTACTTC

v_call: TRBV2
clone_size: -
j_call: TRBJ2-1
d_call: -
cdr3_aa: CASSESYNEQFF
cdr3_nt: TGTGCCAGCAGTGAGTCCTACAATGAGCAGTTCTTC

v_call: TRBV15
clone_size: -
j_call: TRBJ2-1
d_call: -
cdr3_aa: CATSIQLSSYNEQFF
cdr3_nt: TGTGCCACCAGCATTCAGCTGAGCTCCTACAATGAGCAGTTCTTC

v_call: TRBV18
clone_size: -
j_call: TRBJ1-1
d_call: -
cdr3_aa: CASSPESEAFF
cdr3_nt: TGTGCCAGCTCACCGGAGTCTGAAGCTTTCTTT

v_call: TRBV28
clone_size: -
j_call: TRBJ1-2
d_call: -
cdr3_aa: CASILVRGADGYTF
cdr3_nt: TGTGCCAGCATCCTAGTACGGGGGGCCGATGGCTACACCTTC

v_call: TRBV7-2
clone_size: -
j_call: TRBJ2-1
d_call: -
cdr3_aa: CASSLVGDEQFF
cdr3_nt: TGTGCCAGCAGCTTAGTCGGGGATGAGCAGTTCTTC

v_call: TRBV6-1
clone_size: -
j_call: TRBJ2-7
d_call: -
cdr3_aa: CASSGQGGSYEQYF
cdr3_nt: TGTGCCAGCAGTGGACAGGGAGGCTCCTACGAGCAGTACTTC

v_call: TRBV6-5
clone_size: -
j_call: TRBJ2-5
d_call: -
cdr3_aa: CASSTRAPETQYF
cdr3_nt: TGTGCCAGCAGTACCAGAGCGCCGGAGACCCAGTACTTC

v_call: TRBV14
clone_size: -
j_call: TRBJ2-3
d_call: -
cdr3_aa: CASSPGLPTDTQYF
cdr3_nt: TGTGCCAGCAGCCCCGGGCTACCCACAGATACGCAGTATTTT

v_call: TRBV2
clone_size: once
j_call: TRBJ2-5
d_call: -
cdr3_aa: CASSEDRYQETQYF
cdr3_nt: TGTGCCAGCAGTGAAGACAGGTACCAGGAGACCCAGTACTTC

v_call: TRBV12-5
clone_size: -
j_call: TRBJ1-4
d_call: -
cdr3_aa: CASGLVREDDEKLFF
cdr3_nt: TGTGCTAGTGGTTTGGTACGGGAGGACGATGAAAAACTGTTTTTT

v_call: TRBV2
clone_size: -
j_call: TRBJ1-2
d_call: -
cdr3_aa: CASRLRTDLYGYTF
cdr3_nt: TGTGCCAGCAGGCTCCGGACAGATCTCTATGGCTACACCTTC

v_call: TRBV29-1
clone_size: -
j_call: TRBJ2-2
d_call: TRBD1
cdr3_aa: CSVVRGLGTGELFF
cdr3_nt: TGCAGCGTTGTCAGGGGGCTTGGCACCGGGGAGCTGTTTTTT

v_call: TRBV5-1
clone_size: -
j_call: TRBJ1-6
d_call: -
cdr3_aa: CASSLGQGSSPLHF
cdr3_nt: TGCGCCAGCAGCTTGGGTCAGGGGAGTTCACCCCTCCACTTT

v_call: TRBV6-1
clone_size: -
j_call: TRBJ2-7
d_call: -
cdr3_aa: CASSDQGTSGSEQYF
cdr3_nt: TGTGCCAGCAGTGATCAGGGCACATCGGGGAGCGAGCAGTACTTC

v_call: TRBV13
clone_size: -
j_call: TRBJ1-1
d_call: -
cdr3_aa: CASSSRVKVGTEAFF
cdr3_nt: TGTGCCAGCAGTTCCAGGGTTAAGGTGGGCACTGAAGCTTTCTTT

v_call: TRBV6-5
clone_size: -
j_call: TRBJ2-7
d_call: -
cdr3_aa: CASSPNRDSYEQYF
cdr3_nt: TGTGCCAGCAGTCCGAACCGGGACTCCTACGAGCAGTACTTC

v_call: TRBV2
clone_size: -
j_call: TRBJ1-2
d_call: -
cdr3_aa: CASSGAGSGFYGYTF
cdr3_nt: TGTGCCAGCAGTGGGGCAGGGTCGGGCTTCTATGGCTACACCTTC

v_call: TRBV2
clone_size: -
j_call: TRBJ2-1
d_call: TRBD1
cdr3_aa: CASSEYRGTGSYNEQFF
cdr3_nt: TGTGCCAGCAGTGAATACCGGGGGACAGGCTCCTACAATGAGCAGTTCTTC